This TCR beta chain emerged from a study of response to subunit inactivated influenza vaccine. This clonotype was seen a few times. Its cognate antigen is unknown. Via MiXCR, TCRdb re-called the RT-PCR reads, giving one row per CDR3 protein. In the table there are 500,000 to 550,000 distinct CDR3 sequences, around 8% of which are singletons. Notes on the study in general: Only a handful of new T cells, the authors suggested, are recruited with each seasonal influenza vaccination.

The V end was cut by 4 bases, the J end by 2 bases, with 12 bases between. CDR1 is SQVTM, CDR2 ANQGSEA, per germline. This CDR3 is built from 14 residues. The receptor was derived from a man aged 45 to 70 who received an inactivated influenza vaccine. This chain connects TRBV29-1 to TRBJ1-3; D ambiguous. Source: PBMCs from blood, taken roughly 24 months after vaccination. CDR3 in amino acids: CSVADGDAGNTIYF. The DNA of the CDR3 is TGCAGCGTTGCCGACGGGGATGCTGGAAACACCATATATTTT. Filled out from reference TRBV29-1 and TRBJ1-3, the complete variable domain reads SAVISQKPSRDICQRGTSLTIQCQVDSQVTMMFWYRQQPGQSLTLIATANQGSEATYESGFVIDKFPISRPNLTFSTLTVSNMSPEDSSIYLCSVADGDAGNTIYFGEGSWLTVV.